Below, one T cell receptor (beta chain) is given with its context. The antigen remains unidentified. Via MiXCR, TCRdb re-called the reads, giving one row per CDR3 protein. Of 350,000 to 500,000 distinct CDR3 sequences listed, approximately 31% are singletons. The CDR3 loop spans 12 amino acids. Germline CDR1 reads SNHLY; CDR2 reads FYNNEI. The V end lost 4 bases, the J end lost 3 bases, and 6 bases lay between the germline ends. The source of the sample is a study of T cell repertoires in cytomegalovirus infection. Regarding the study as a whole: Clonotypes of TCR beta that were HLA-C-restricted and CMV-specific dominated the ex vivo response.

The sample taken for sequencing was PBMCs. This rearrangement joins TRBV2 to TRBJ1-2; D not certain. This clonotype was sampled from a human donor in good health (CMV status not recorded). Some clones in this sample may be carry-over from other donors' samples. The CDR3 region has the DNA TGTGCCAGCAGTGGTGGGGACTATGGCTACACCTTC. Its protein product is CASSGGDYGYTF.